The clone carrying this TCR beta chain showed up many times. The antigen remains undetermined. The data were taken from a study of T cell repertoires in cytomegalovirus infection. Study-wide background: Indicated by public TCR beta signatures were CMV infection and matching HLA type. Points from the study as a whole: Of the TCR beta families, the public ones yielded a cumulative frequency that identified carriers of CMV plus the relevant HLA. The ex vivo response was dominated by HLA-C-restricted CMV-specific TCR beta clonotypes.

TCRdb independently ran MiXCR on the reads; one entry per CDR3 protein. The table records about 600,000 distinct CDR3 sequences, approximately 24% of them present only once. V lost 7 bases and J 2 bases, leaving 11 bases between the germline ends. Germline V gives CDR1 LNHDA, CDR2 SQIVND (reference sequence). The CDR3 contains 14 residues. Sequencing was done on a sample of CD8+ T cells from PBMCs. The source of this sequence is a human donor in good health (CMV status not recorded). Some clones in this sample may be carry-over from other donors' samples. The rearrangement links TRBV19 to TRBJ2-2, with D unresolved. The CDR3, as DNA: TGTGCCAGTACCGCCGGGCCTAACACCGGGGAGCTGTTTTTT. The encoded protein is CASTAGPNTGELFF. Complete variable domain (other parts from reference TRBV19 and TRBJ2-2): DGGITQSPKYLFRKEGQNVTLSCEQNLNHDAMYWYRQDPGQGLRLIYYSQIVNDFQKGDIAEGYSVSREKKESFPLTVTSAQKNPTAFYLCASTAGPNTGELFFGEGSRLTVL.